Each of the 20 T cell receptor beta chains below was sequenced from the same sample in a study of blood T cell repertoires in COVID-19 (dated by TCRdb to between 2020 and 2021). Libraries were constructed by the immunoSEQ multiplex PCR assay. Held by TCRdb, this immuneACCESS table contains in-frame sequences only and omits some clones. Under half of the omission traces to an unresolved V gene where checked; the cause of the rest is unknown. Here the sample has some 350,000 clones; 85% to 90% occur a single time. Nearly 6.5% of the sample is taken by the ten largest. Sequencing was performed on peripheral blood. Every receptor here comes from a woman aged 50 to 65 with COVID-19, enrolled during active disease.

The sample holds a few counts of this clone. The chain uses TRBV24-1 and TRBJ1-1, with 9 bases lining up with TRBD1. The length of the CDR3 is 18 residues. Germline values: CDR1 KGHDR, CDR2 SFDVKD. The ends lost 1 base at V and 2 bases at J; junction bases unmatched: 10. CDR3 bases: TGTGCCACCAGTGATTTCCCTACAGGGGGCTGGTATAACACTGAAGCTTTCTTT. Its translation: CATSDFPTGGWYNTEAFF.

CDR3 sequence: CASSVAASGSYEQYF. CDR3 nucleotide sequence: TGTGCCAGCAGCGTAGCGGCTAGCGGCTCCTACGAGCAGTACTTC. The rearrangement uses TRBV9 and TRBJ2-7; 7 nucleotides line up with TRBD2. The J segment lost 0 bases and the V segment lost 0 bases, leaving 3 bases of the junction unmatched. CDR1 and CDR2 (germline): SGDLS, YYNGEE. The CDR3 covers 15 residues.

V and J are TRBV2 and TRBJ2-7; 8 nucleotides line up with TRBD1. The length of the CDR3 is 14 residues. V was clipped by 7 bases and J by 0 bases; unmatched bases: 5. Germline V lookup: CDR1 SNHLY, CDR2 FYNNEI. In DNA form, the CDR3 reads TGTGCCAGCACCCGACAGGGGAGCTCCTACGAGCAGTACTTC. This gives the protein CASTRQGSSYEQYF.

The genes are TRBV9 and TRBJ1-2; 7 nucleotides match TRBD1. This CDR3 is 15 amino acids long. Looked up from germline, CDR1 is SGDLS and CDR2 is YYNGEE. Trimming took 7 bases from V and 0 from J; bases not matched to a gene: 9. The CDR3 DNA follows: TGTGCCAGCGGGGGGACAGTGGGGACTAACTATGGCTACACCTTC. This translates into CASGGTVGTNYGYTF.

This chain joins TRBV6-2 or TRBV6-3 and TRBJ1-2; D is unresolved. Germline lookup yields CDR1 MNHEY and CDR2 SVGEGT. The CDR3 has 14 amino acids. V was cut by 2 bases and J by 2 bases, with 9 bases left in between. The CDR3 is CASSYRQLNYGYTF. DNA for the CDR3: TGTGCCAGCAGTTACCGACAATTAAACTATGGCTACACCTTC.

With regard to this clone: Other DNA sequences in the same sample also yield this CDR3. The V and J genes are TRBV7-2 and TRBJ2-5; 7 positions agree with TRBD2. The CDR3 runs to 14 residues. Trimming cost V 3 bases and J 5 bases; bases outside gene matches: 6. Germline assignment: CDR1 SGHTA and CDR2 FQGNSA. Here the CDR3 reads CASSLGGRGETQYF. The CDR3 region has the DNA TGTGCCAGCAGCTTGGGCGGGAGAGGTGAGACCCAGTACTTC.

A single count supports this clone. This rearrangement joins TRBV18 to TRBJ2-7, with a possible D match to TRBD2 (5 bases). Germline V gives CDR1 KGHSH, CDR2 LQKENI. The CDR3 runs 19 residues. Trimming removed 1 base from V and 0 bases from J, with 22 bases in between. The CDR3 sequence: CASSPRSNVVASSSYEQYF. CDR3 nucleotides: TGTGCCAGCTCACCACGGTCAAATGTAGTAGCGTCCAGCTCCTACGAGCAGTACTTC.

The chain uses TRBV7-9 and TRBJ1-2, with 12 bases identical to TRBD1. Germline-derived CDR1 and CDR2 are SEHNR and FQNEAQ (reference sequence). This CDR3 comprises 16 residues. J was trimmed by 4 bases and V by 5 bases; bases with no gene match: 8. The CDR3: CASSANRDRGPYGYTF. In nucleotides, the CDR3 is TGTGCCAGCAGCGCAAACCGGGACAGGGGGCCCTATGGCTACACCTTC. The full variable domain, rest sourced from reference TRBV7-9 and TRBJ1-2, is DTGVSQNPRHKITKRGQNVTFRCDPISEHNRLYWYRQTLGQGPEFLTYFQNEAQLEKSRLLSDRFSAERPKGSFSTLEIQRTEQGDSAMYLCASSANRDRGPYGYTFGSGTRLTVV.

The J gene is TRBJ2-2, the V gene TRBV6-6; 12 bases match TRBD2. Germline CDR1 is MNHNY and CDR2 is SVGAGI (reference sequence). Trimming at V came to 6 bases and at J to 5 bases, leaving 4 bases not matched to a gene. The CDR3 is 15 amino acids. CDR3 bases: TGTGCCAGCAGGGAACTAGCGGGAGGAACCGGGGAGCTGTTTTTT. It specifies CASRELAGGTGELFF.

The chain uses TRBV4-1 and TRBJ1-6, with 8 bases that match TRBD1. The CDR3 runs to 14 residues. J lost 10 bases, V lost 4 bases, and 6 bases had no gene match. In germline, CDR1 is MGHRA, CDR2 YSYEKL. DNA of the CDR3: TGCGCCAGCAGCCTCTCCCAGGGGGCGTCACCCCTCCACTTT. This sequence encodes CASSLSQGASPLHF.

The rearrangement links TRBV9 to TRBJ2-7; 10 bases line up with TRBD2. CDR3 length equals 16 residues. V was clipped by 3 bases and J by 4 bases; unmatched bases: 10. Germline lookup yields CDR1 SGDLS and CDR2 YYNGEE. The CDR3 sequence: CASSAPGAGGTYEQYF. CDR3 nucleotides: TGTGCCAGCAGCGCCCCCGGAGCGGGAGGGACTTACGAGCAGTACTTC. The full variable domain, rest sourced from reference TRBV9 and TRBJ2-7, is DSGVTQTPKHLITATGQRVTLRCSPRSGDLSVYWYQQSLDQGLQFLIQYYNGEERAKGNILERFSAQQFPDLHSELNLSSLELGDSALYFCASSAPGAGGTYEQYFGPGTRLTVT.

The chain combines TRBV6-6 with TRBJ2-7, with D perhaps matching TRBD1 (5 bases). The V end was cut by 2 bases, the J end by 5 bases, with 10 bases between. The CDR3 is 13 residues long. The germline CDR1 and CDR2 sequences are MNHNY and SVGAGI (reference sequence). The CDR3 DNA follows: TGTGCCAGCAGTTACGGCAGGGTGAACGAGCAGTACTTC. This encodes CASSYGRVNEQYF.

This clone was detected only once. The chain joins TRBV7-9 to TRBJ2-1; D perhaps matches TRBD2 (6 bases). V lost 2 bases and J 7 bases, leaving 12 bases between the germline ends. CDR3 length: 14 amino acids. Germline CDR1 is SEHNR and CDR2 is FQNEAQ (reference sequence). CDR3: CASSLTGVRNEQFF. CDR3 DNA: TGTGCCAGCAGCTTAACGGGGGTCCGTAATGAGCAGTTCTTC. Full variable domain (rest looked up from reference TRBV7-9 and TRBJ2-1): DTGVSQNPRHKITKRGQNVTFRCDPISEHNRLYWYRQTLGQGPEFLTYFQNEAQLEKSRLLSDRFSAERPKGSFSTLEIQRTEQGDSAMYLCASSLTGVRNEQFFGPGTRLTVL.

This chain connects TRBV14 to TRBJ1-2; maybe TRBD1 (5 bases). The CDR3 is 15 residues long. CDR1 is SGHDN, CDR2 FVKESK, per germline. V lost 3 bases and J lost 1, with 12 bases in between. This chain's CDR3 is CASSHPWGDNYGYTF. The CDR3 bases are TGTGCCAGCAGCCACCCCTGGGGCGATAACTATGGCTACACCTTC.

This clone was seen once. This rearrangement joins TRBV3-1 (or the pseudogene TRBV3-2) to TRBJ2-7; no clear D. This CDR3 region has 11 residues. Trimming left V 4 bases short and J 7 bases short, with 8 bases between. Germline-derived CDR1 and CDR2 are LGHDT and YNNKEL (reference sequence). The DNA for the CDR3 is TGTGCCAGCAGCCGCACGGAGGAGCAGTACTTC. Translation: CASSRTEEQYF.

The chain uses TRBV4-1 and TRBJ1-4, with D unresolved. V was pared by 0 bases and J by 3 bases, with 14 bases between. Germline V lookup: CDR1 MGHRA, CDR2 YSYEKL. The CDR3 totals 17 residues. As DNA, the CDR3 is TGCGCCAGCAGCCAAGATCTCACCCGACGGGCTAATGAAAAACTGTTTTTT. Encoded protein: CASSQDLTRRANEKLFF.

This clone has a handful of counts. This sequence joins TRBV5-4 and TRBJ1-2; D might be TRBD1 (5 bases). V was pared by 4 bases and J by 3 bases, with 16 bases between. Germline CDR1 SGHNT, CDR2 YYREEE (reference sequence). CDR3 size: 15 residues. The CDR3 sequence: CASSPWTGLDYGYTF. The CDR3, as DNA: TGTGCCAGCAGCCCATGGACGGGACTGGACTATGGCTACACCTTC.

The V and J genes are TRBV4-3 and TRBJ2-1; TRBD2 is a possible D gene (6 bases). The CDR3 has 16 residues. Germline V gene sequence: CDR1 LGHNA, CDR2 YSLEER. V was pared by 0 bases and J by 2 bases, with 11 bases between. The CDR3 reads CASSQDQPGAYNEQFF. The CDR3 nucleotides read TGCGCCAGCAGCCAAGATCAGCCGGGAGCCTACAATGAGCAGTTCTTC.

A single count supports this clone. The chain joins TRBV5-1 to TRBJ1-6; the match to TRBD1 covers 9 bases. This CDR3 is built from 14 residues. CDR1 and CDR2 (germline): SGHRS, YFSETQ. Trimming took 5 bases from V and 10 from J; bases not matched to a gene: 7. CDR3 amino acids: CASSRTGAYSPLHF. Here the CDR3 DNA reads TGCGCCAGCAGTCGGACAGGGGCGTACTCACCCCTCCACTTT.

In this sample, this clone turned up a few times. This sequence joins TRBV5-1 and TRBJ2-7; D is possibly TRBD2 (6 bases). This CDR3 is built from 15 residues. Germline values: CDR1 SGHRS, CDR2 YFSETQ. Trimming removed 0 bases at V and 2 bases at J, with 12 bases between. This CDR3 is CASSLDPGAPYEQYF. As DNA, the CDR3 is TGCGCCAGCAGCTTGGATCCGGGAGCCCCCTACGAGCAGTACTTC.